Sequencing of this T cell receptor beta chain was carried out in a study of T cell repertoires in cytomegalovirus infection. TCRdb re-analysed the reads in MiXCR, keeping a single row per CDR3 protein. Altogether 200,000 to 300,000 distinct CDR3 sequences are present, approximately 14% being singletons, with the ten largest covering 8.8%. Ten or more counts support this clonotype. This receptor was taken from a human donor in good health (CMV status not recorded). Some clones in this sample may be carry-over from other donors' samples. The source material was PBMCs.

CDR3 coding DNA: TGTGCCAGCAGCCCACGGGACCTTGCGAACACTGAAGCTTTCTTT. Translating it yields CASSPRDLANTEAFF. This sequence joins TRBV7-9 and TRBJ1-1, with D possibly matching TRBD1 (5 bases). The CDR3 spans 15 residues. V was trimmed by 5 bases and J by 1 base, leaving 14 bases between them. The germline V gene has CDR1 SEHNR and CDR2 FQNEAQ (reference sequence).